This entry lists 23 T cell receptor beta chains sequenced from one sample in a study of glioma-infiltrating T cells after dendritic cell vaccination. Stated time point: after dendritic cell vaccination, including at tumor progression/relapse. This table comes from immunoSEQ multiplex PCR, and its TCRdb copy is limited to in-frame clones, with some not included. The repertoire holds about 50,000 clones, approximately 90% seen once, with 5% to 6.5% in the top ten. The material was blood, obtained after dendritic cell vaccination. These receptors all stem from a human donor with glioblastoma.

The chain recombines TRBV28 with TRBJ2-3; TRBD2 agrees at 8 bases. The CDR3 is made up of 15 amino acids. V gave up 8 bases and J gave up 1 base; unmatched junction bases: 8. Germline V gene data show CDR1 as MDHEN and CDR2 as SYDVKM. CDR3 nucleotides: TGTGCCAGCGGAAAGGTAGCGGGACGCACAGATACGCAGTATTTT. This codes for CASGKVAGRTDTQYF.

The rearrangement links TRBV6-1 to TRBJ1-2; 9 bases are shared with TRBD1. Losses at the gene ends were 6 bases for V and 8 bases for J; bases not matched to a gene: 10. Germline values: CDR1 MNHNS, CDR2 SASEGT. The CDR3 runs to 14 residues. The CDR3 here is CASSERTQGAGYTF. The CDR3 DNA is TGTGCCAGCAGCGAACGGACACAGGGGGCGGGCTACACCTTC.

This clone is a singleton in its sample. The chain couples TRBV15 to TRBJ2-7, with a weak D call TRBD1 (6 bases). Trimming stripped 2 bases from V and 2 bases from J, with 13 bases between. Germline V lookup: CDR1 LNHNV, CDR2 YYDKDF (reference sequence). This CDR3 is 15 amino acids long. CDR3 coding DNA: TGTGCCACCAGCAGAACCGACAGGCCTACCTACGAGCAGTACTTC. Translation gives CATSRTDRPTYEQYF.

This sequence joins TRBV6-5 and TRBJ2-1, with D perhaps TRBD1 (6 bases). Germline loops: CDR1 MNHEY, CDR2 SVGAGI. This CDR3 region has 15 residues. V was pared by 0 bases and J by 5 bases, with 11 bases between. DNA for the CDR3: TGTGCCAGCAGTTACTCGACGGGACAAAACAATGAGCAGTTCTTC. This encodes CASSYSTGQNNEQFF.

V is TRBV21-1 and J is TRBJ1-5; TRBD1 reflects the table's D call only, with no check against the DNA. TRBV21-1 is assigned pseudogene status. The CDR3 is made up of 18 amino acids. The CDR3 nucleotides are TGTGCCAGCACCTGGACAGGGAAAAGGATGTTTGGCAATCAGCCCCAGCATTTT. Protein product: CASTWTGKRMFGNQPQHF.

The V call is TRBV11-2, the J call TRBJ2-7; 10 nucleotides match TRBD2. Germline trimming cut 0 bases from V and 3 bases from J; bases unmatched to any gene: 2. The germline V gene has CDR1 SGHAT and CDR2 FQNNGV. The CDR3 spans 15 residues. The CDR3 DNA is TGTGCCAGCAGCTTAGAGGCTAGCGGGAGCTACGAGCAGTACTTC. Encoded protein: CASSLEASGSYEQYF.

CDR3 in amino acids: CASSHRELTEAFF. CDR3 nucleotides: TGTGCCAGTAGTCACCGGGAGCTCACTGAAGCTTTCTTT. The chain has TRBV19 and TRBJ1-1, with no clear D. V was trimmed by 5 bases and J by 4 bases, leaving 11 bases between them. Germline-derived CDR1 and CDR2 are LNHDA and SQIVND (reference sequence). The CDR3 consists of 13 residues.

The V gene is TRBV18, the J gene TRBJ1-2; tentative D call: TRBD1 (6 bases). The CDR3 runs 13 residues. Trimming stripped 6 bases from V and 2 bases from J, with 10 bases between. CDR1 KGHSH and CDR2 LQKENI come from the germline V gene. The CDR3 spells CASSEDRNYGYTF. The DNA of the CDR3 is TGTGCCAGCTCCGAGGACAGAAACTATGGCTACACCTTC.

The rearrangement links TRBV5-1 to TRBJ2-3; TRBD2 aligns across 11 bases. Trimming at V came to 4 bases and at J to 4 bases, leaving 8 bases not matched to a gene. The CDR3 is 16 residues long. Germline CDR1 and CDR2: SGHRS and YFSETQ. The chain's CDR3 is CASSPSGRRGADTQYF. As DNA, the CDR3 is TGCGCCAGCAGCCCTAGCGGGAGGAGGGGTGCAGATACGCAGTATTTT.

This sequence joins TRBV5-6 and TRBJ2-2, with TRBD2 matching over 8 bases. This CDR3 spans 16 amino acids. Looked up from germline, CDR1 is SGHDT and CDR2 is YYEEEE. The V and J ends lost 1 base and 4 bases, in that order; junction bases with no gene match: 6. CDR3 bases: TGTGCCAGCAGCTTGCGGAAAACTAGCGGCACCGGGGAGCTGTTTTTT. It encodes CASSLRKTSGTGELFF.

The chain couples TRBV21-1 to TRBJ2-5; the table's D call of TRBD2 was not tested on the DNA. TRBV21-1 is marked as a pseudogene. CDR3 length: 15 amino acids. The CDR3 DNA follows: TGTGCCAGCAGCAAAGATTCCTATTTTAAAGAGACCCAGTACTTC. It codes for CASSKDSYFKETQYF.

The chain has TRBV23-1 and TRBJ2-1, with 11 bases lining up with TRBD2. TRBV23-1 is an ORF, with its function uncertain. The CDR3 runs 17 residues. V gave up 2 bases and J gave up 7 bases; unmatched junction bases: 10. The DNA of the CDR3 is TGCGCCAGCAGTCAAGCATTAGCGGGAGGGATGTGGAATGAGCAGTTCTTC. It is translated as CASSQALAGGMWNEQFF.

This chain joins TRBV27 and TRBJ2-7, with a possible D match to TRBD2 (6 bases). Trimming took 3 bases from V and 7 from J, leaving 16 bases between them. Germline CDR1 MNHEY, CDR2 SMNVEV (reference sequence). The CDR3 is made up of 14 amino acids. The CDR3 DNA sequence: TGTGCCAGCAGTTTTCGGACTAATACGGGGGAGCAGTACTTC. Its protein is CASSFRTNTGEQYF.

V gene TRBV6-5 combines with J gene TRBJ1-3; D remains unclear. The CDR3 length is 12 residues. CDR1 is MNHEY and CDR2 is SVGAGI in the germline V gene. Trimming took 8 bases from V and 4 from J, leaving 9 bases between them. The CDR3 DNA sequence: TGTGCCAGCTTAGGAGAGGGAAACACCATATATTTT. Its protein is CASLGEGNTIYF.

The sample holds a few counts of this clone. The V gene is TRBV2, the J gene TRBJ2-7, with 12 bases that match TRBD1. CDR1 is SNHLY and CDR2 is FYNNEI in the germline V gene. The CDR3 extends over 13 amino acids. V was pared by 8 bases and J by 7 bases, with 6 bases of the junction left unmatched. Written as DNA, the CDR3 is TGTGCCAGCCAGGGACAGGGGGCATATGAGCAGTACTTC. Translation gives CASQGQGAYEQYF.

The chain joins TRBV18 to TRBJ1-3; D gene uncertain. The CDR3 loop spans 15 amino acids. The V end lost 0 bases, the J end lost 4 bases, and 10 bases lay between the germline ends. In germline, CDR1 is KGHSH, CDR2 LQKENI. The CDR3: CASSPPNTSGNTIYF. The CDR3 DNA reads TGTGCCAGCTCACCACCTAACACGTCCGGAAACACCATATATTTT.

The genes are TRBV20-1 and TRBJ1-2, with 9 bases lining up with TRBD1. The CDR3 is 11 amino acids. The junction had 1 base not matched to a gene; V was cut back by 5 bases and J by 6 bases. CDR1 and CDR2 (germline): DFQATT, SNEGSKA (reference sequence). CDR3 nucleotides: TGCAGTGCTGGGACAGGGAATGGCTACACCTTC. Translated, it gives CSAGTGNGYTF.

V and J are TRBV19 and TRBJ1-5, with D possibly TRBD1 on 5 matching bases. Germline CDR1 and CDR2: LNHDA and SQIVND (reference sequence). The CDR3 totals 14 residues. V lost 9 bases to trimming and J lost 0 bases, with 12 bases between them. CDR3 bases: TGTGCCAGCTGCGACAGAGGTAGCAATCAGCCCCAGCATTTT. Protein product: CASCDRGSNQPQHF.

This chain connects TRBV15 to TRBJ2-5, with no clear D. The V end lost 8 bases, the J end lost 5 bases, and 18 bases lay between the germline ends. Per the germline V gene, CDR1 is LNHNV and CDR2 is YYDKDF (reference sequence). The CDR3 totals 14 residues. The CDR3: CATLRTPSRETQYF. CDR3 sequence (DNA): TGTGCCACCCTTCGAACCCCCTCTAGGGAGACCCAGTACTTC.

The genes are TRBV28 and TRBJ2-7; TRBD2 matches at 8 bases. This CDR3 comprises 16 residues. Germline V gives CDR1 MDHEN, CDR2 SYDVKM. With V trimmed by 4 bases and J by 3 bases, 11 bases remained unmatched. CDR3 bases: TGTGCCAGCAGTTCCTTTGGGGCTAGCGGGTTCTACGAGCAGTACTTC. Protein product: CASSSFGASGFYEQYF.

The chain carries TRBV5-1 and TRBJ2-1; no clear D. CDR1 is SGHRS and CDR2 is YFSETQ in the germline V gene. Trimming took off 0 bases at V and 0 bases at J, with 7 bases between the two ends. The CDR3 extends over 15 amino acids. The CDR3 DNA is TGCGCCAGCAGCTTGGTAGTCAACTCCTACAATGAGCAGTTCTTC. Protein sequence: CASSLVVNSYNEQFF.

The gene calls are TRBV9 and TRBJ1-5; D perhaps matches TRBD1 (5 bases). The CDR3 sequence is 15 residues long. Trimming cost V 0 bases and J 2 bases, with 9 bases left between them. From germline, CDR1 is SGDLS and CDR2 YYNGEE. CDR3 loop: CASSVGSTGNQPQHF. CDR3 DNA: TGTGCCAGCAGCGTAGGCTCGACAGGCAATCAGCCCCAGCATTTT.

The CDR3 bases are TGTGCCAGCAGTCAAGGCCCCGGGACAGGAAACACCATATATTTT. It is translated as CASSQGPGTGNTIYF. This chain connects TRBV2 to TRBJ1-3; tentatively, D is TRBD1 (6 bases). Trimming pared 5 bases from V and 4 bases from J, leaving 15 bases between. The CDR3 length is 15 residues. Germline V gene sequence: CDR1 SNHLY, CDR2 FYNNEI.